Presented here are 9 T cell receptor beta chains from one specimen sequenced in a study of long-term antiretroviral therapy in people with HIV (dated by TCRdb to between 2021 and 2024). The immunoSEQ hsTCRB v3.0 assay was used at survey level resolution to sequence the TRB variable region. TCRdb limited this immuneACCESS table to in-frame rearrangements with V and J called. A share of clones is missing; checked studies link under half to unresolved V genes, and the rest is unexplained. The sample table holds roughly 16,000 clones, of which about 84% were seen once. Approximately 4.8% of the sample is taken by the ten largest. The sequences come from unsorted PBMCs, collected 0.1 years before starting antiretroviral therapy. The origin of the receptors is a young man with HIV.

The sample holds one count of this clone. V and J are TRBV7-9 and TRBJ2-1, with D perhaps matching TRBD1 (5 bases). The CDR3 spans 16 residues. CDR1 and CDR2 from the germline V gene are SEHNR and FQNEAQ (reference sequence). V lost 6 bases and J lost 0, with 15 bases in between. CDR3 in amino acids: CASRPWGESSYNEQFF. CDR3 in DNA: TGTGCCAGCAGACCCTGGGGCGAGAGCTCCTACAATGAGCAGTTCTTC.

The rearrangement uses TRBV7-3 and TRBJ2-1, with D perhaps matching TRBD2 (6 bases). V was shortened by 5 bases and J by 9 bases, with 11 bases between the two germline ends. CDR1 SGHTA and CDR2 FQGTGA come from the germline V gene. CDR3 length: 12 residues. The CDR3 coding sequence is TGTGCCAGCAGCCCCAGGCGGGGTGAGCAGTTCTTC. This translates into CASSPRRGEQFF. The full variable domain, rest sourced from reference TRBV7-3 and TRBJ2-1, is GAGVSQTPSNKVTEKGKYVELRCDPISGHTALYWYRQSLGQGPEFLIYFQGTGAADDSGLPNDRFFAVRPEGSVSTLKIQRTERGDSAVYLCASSPRRGEQFFGPGTRLTVL.

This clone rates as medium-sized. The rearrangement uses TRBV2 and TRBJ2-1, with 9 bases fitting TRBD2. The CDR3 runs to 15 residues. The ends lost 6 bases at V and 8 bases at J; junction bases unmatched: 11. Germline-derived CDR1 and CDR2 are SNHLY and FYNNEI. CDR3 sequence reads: CASRVAGDAAHEQFF. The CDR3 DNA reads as TGTGCCAGCAGAGTAGCGGGAGATGCGGCCCATGAGCAGTTCTTC.

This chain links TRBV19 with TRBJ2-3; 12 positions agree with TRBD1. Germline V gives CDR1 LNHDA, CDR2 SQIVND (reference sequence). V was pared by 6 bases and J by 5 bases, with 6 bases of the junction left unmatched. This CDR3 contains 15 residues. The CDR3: CASRGDRGRRDTQYF. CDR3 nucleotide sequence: TGTGCCAGTAGAGGGGACAGGGGGCGTCGAGATACGCAGTATTTT. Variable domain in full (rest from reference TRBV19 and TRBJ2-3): DGGITQSPKYLFRKEGQNVTLSCEQNLNHDAMYWYRQDPGQGLRLIYYSQIVNDFQKGDIAEGYSVSREKKESFPLTVTSAQKNPTAFYLCASRGDRGRRDTQYFGPGTRLTVL.

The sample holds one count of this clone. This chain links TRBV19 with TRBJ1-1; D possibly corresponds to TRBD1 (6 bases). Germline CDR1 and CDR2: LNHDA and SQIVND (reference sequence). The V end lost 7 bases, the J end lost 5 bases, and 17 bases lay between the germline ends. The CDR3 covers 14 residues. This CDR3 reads CASTRRGGGTEAFF. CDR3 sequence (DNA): TGTGCCAGTACCCGGCGAGGGGGAGGTACTGAAGCTTTCTTT.

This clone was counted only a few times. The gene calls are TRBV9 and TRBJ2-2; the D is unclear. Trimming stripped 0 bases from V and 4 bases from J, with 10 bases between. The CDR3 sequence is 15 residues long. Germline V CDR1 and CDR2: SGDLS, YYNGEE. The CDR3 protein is CASSVDQKITGELFF. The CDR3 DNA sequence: TGTGCCAGCAGCGTAGATCAGAAAATCACCGGGGAGCTGTTTTTT.

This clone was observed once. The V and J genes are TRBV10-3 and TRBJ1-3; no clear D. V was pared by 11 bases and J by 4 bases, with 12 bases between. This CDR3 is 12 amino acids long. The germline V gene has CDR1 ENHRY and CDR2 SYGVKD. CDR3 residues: CAAQEYGNTIYF. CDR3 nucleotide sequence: TGTGCCGCCCAGGAGTACGGAAACACCATATATTTT.

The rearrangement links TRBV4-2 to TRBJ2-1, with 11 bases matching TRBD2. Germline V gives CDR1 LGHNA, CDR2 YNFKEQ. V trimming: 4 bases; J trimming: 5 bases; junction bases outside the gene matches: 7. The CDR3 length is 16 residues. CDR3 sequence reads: CASSLYSGGENNEQFF. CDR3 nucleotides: TGTGCCAGCAGCCTATATAGCGGGGGGGAGAACAATGAGCAGTTCTTC.

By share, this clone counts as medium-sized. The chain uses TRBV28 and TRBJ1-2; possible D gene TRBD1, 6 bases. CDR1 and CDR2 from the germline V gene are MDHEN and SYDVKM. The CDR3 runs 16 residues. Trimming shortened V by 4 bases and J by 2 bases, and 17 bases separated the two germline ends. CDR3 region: CASSSPEGTSNYGYTF. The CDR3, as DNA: TGTGCCAGCAGTTCACCGGAGGGGACAAGCAACTATGGCTACACCTTC.